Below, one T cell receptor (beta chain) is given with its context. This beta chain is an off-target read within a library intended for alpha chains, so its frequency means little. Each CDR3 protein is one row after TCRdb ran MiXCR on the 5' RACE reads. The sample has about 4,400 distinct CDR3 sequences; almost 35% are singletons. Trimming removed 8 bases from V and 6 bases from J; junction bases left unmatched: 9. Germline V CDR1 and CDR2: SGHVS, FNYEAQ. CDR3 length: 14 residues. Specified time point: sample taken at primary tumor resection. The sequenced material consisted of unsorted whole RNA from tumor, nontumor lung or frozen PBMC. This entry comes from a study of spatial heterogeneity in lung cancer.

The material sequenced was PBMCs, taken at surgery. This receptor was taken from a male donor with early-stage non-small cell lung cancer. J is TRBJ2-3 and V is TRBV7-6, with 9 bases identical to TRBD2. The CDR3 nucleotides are TGTGCCAGCTCATCTAGCGGGGTCGTCGATACGCAGTATTTT. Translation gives CASSSSGVVDTQYF.